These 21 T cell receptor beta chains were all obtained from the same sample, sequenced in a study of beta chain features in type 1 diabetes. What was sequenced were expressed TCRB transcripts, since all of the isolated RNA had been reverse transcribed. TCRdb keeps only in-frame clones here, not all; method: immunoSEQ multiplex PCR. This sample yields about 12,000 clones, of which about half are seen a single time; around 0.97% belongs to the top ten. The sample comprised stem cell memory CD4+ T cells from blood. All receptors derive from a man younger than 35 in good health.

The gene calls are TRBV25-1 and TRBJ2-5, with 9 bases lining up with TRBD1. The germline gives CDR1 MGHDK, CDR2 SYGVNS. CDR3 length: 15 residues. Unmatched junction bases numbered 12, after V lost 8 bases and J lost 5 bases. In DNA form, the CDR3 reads TGTGCCAGCTTAGAAACAGGGGGCGCAGGGGAGACCCAGTACTTC. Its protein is CASLETGGAGETQYF. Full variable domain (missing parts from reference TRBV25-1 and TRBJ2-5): EADIYQTPRYLVIGTGKKITLECSQTMGHDKMYWYQQDPGMELHLIHYSYGVNSTEKGDLSSESTVSRIRTEHFPLTLESARPSHTSQYLCASLETGGAGETQYFGPGTRLLVL.

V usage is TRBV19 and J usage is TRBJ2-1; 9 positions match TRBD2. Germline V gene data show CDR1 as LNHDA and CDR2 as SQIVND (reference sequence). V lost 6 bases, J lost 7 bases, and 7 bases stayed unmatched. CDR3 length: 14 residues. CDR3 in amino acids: CASSWTSALNEQFF. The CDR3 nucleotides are TGTGCCAGTAGCTGGACTAGCGCCTTAAATGAGCAGTTCTTC.

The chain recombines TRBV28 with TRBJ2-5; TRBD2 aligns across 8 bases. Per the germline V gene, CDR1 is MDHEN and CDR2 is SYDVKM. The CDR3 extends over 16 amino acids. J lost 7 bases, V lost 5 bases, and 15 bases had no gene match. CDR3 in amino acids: CASSAPGGFGAGTQYF. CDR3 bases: TGTGCCAGCAGTGCCCCGGGAGGGTTTGGGGCGGGGACCCAGTACTTC.

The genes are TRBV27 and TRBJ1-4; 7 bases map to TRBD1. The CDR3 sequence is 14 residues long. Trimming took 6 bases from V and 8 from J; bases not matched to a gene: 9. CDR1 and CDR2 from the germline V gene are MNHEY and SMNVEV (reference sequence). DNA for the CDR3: TGTGCCAGCAGCCTTGACAGGGCGAAAGAAAAACTGTTTTTT. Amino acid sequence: CASSLDRAKEKLFF.

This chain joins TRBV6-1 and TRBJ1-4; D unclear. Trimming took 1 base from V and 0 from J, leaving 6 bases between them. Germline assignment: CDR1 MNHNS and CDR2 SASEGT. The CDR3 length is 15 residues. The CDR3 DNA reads TGTGCCAGCAGTGAAGGTACAGCAACTAATGAAAAACTGTTTTTT. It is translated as CASSEGTATNEKLFF.

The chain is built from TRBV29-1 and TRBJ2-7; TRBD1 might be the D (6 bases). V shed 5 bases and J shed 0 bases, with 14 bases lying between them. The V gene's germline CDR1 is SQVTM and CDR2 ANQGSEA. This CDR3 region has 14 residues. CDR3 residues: CSVLYTGYSYEQYF. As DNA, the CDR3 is TGCAGCGTTCTCTACACAGGGTACTCCTACGAGCAGTACTTC.

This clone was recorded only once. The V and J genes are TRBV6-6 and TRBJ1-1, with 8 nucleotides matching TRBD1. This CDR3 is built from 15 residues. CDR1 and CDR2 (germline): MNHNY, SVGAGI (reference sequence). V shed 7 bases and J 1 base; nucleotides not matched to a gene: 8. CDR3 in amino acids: CASTAGGQGNTEAFF. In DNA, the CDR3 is TGTGCCAGCACCGCTGGAGGACAGGGGAACACTGAAGCTTTCTTT.

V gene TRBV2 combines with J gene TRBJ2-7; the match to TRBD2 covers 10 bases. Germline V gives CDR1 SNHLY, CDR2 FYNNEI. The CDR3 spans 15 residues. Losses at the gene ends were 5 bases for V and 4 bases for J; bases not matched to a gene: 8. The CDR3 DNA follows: TGTGCCAGCAGTTCAAGCGGGGGGGCTGGTTACGAGCAGTACTTC. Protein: CASSSSGGAGYEQYF.

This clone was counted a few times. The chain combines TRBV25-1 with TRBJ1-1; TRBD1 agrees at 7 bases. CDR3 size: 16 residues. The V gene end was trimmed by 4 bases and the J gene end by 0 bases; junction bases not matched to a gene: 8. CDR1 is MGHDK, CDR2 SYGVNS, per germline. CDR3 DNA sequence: TGTGCCAGCAGTGTCCCTTACAGGGGATTGAACACTGAAGCTTTCTTT. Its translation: CASSVPYRGLNTEAFF.

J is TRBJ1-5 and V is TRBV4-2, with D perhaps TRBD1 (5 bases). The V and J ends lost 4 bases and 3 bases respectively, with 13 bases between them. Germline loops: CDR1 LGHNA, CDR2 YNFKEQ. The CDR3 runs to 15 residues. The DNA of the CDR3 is TGTGCCAGCAGCCGAGACCAGGGTGCCAATCAGCCCCAGCATTTT. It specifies CASSRDQGANQPQHF.

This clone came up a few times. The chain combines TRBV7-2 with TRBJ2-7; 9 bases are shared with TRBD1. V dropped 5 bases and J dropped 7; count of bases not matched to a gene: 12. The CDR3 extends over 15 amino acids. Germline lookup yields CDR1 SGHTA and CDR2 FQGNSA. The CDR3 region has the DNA TGTGCCAGCAGCCAACGTCCCGGGACAGGGTCGGAGCAGTACTTC. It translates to CASSQRPGTGSEQYF.

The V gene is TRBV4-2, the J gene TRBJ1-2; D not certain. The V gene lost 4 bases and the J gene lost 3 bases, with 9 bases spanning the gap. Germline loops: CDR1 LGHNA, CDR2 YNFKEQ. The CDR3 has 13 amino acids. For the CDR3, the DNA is TGTGCCAGCAGCCCCAGACAAGACTATGGCTACACCTTC. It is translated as CASSPRQDYGYTF.

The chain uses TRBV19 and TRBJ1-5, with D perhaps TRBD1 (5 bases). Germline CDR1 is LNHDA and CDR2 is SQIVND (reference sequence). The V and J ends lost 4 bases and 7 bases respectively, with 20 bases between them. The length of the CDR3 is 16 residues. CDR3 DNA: TGTGCCAGTAGTACCTCTCAGAGTAGGGGCGGACAGCCCCAGCATTTT. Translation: CASSTSQSRGGQPQHF.

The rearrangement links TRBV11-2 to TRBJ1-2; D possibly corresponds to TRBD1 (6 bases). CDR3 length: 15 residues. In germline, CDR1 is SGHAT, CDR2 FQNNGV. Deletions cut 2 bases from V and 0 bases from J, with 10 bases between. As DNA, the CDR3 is TGTGCCAGCAGCTTAAGGGACACCGCTAACTATGGCTACACCTTC. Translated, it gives CASSLRDTANYGYTF.

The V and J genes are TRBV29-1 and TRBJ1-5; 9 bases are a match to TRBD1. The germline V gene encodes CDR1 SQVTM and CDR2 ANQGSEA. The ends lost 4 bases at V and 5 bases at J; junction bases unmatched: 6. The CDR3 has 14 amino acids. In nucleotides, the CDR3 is TGCAGCGTTGCGGGGACAGGGATCGATCAGCCCCAGCATTTT. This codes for CSVAGTGIDQPQHF.

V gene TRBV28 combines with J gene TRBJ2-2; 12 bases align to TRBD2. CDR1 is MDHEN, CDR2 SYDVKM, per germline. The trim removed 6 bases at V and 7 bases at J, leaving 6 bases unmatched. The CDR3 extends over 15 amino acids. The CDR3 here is CASSTTSGGVGELFF. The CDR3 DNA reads TGTGCCAGCAGCACGACTAGCGGGGGTGTCGGGGAGCTGTTTTTT.

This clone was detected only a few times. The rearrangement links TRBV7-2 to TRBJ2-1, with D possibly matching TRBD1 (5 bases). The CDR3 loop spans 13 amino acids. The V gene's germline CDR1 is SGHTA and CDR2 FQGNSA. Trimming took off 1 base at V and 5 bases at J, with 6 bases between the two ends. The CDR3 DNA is TGTGCCAGCAGCTTAGGACAGAACAATGAGCAGTTCTTC. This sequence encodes CASSLGQNNEQFF.

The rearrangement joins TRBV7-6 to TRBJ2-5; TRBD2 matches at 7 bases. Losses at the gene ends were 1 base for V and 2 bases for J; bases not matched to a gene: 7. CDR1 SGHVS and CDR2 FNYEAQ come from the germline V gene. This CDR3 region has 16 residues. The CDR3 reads CASSLEAGRGQETQYF. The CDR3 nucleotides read TGTGCCAGCAGCTTAGAGGCGGGGAGGGGTCAAGAGACCCAGTACTTC. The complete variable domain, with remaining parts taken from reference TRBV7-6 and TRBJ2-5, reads GAGVSQSPRYKVTKRGQDVALRCDPISGHVSLYWYRQALGQGPEFLTYFNYEAQQDKSGLPNDRFSAERPEGSISTLTIQRTEQRDSAMYRCASSLEAGRGQETQYFGPGTRLLVL.

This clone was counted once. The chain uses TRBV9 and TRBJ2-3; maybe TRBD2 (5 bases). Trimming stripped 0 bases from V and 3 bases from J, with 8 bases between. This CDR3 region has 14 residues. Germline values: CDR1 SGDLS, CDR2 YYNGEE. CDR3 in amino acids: CASSVVPGTDTQYF. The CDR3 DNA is TGTGCCAGCAGCGTAGTACCGGGGACAGATACGCAGTATTTT.

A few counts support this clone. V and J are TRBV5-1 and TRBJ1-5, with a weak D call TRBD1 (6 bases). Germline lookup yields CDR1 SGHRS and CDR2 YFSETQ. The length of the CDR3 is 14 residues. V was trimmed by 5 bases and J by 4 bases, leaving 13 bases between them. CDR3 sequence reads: CASRPNTGNQPQHF. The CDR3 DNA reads TGCGCCAGCAGGCCCAATACAGGGAATCAGCCCCAGCATTTT.

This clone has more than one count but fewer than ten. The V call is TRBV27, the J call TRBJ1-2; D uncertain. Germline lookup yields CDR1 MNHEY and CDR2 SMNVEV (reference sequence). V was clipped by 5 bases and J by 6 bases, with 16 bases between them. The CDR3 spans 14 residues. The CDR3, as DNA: TGTGCCAGCAGTCCCTCGTGGGCCTCTAATGGCTACACCTTC. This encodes CASSPSWASNGYTF.